This TCR beta chain is drawn from a study of T cell responses to AZD1222 COVID-19 vaccine. Whole-study findings and limits: Repertoires in all cases were sampled only once the peak T cell response had passed. Dominant CD4 TCR responses targeted spike regions 160-218 and 743-854. Spike-specific TCR breadth and depth went up after people got two AZD1222 doses.

For this clone: Its target is unknown.

Clones were sequenced by immunoSEQ multiplex PCR, and TCRdb holds only the in-frame ones, with some missing. The sample holds under 200,000 clones, 88% seen once. The CDR3 contains 16 residues. CDR1 is SEHNR, CDR2 FQNEAQ, per germline (reference sequence). V lost 5 bases and J lost 2; bases outside the gene matches: 8. The receptor was derived from an adult who received the AZD1222 COVID-19 vaccine. The sequences come from peripheral blood, collected 28 days after the second AZD1222 dose. This chain links TRBV7-9 with TRBJ1-3, with TRBD1 matching 8 bases. For the CDR3, the DNA is TGTGCCAGCAGCCCCCCTCAGGGGGCTGCTGGAAACACCATATATTTT. Translating gives CASSPPQGAAGNTIYF. The whole variable domain, filled in from reference TRBV7-9 and TRBJ1-3, reads DTGVSQNPRHKITKRGQNVTFRCDPISEHNRLYWYRQTLGQGPEFLTYFQNEAQLEKSRLLSDRFSAERPKGSFSTLEIQRTEQGDSAMYLCASSPPQGAAGNTIYFGEGSWLTVV.